Following are 14 T cell receptor beta chains from one sample sequenced in a study of T cells in localized non-small cell lung cancer. Sequenced by immunoSEQ multiplex PCR; TCRdb stores in-frame clones only, minus some. The data show some 80,000 clones, with almost 85% seen just once and more than 2.5% held by the top ten. The specimen comprised peripheral blood, sampled before any cancer treatment. These receptor sequences come from a man between 40 and 70 years old with stage I lung adenocarcinoma.

The chain is built from TRBV5-1 and TRBJ2-7; D gene unclear. V lost 4 bases, J lost 0 bases, and 11 bases lay in between. The CDR3 is made up of 14 amino acids. Germline CDR1 SGHRS, CDR2 YFSETQ. The CDR3 nucleotides read TGCGCCAGCAGCAGTAACACTGTCTCCTACGAGCAGTACTTC. This encodes CASSSNTVSYEQYF.

The chain combines TRBV29-1 with TRBJ1-3; D is unresolved. CDR3 length equals 12 residues. V was pared by 7 bases and J by 2 bases, with 9 bases between. Germline CDR1 reads SQVTM; CDR2 reads ANQGSEA. CDR3 DNA sequence: TGCAGCGCCGCGGCGGCTGGAAACACCATATATTTT. It translates to CSAAAAGNTIYF.

Only a few counts were recorded for this clone. The chain combines TRBV6-1 with TRBJ2-7; tentatively, D is TRBD1 (6 bases). The CDR3 runs to 15 residues. Germline CDR1 MNHNS, CDR2 SASEGT. The V end lost 3 bases, the J end lost 4 bases, and 16 bases lay between the germline ends. The CDR3 reads CASSDRGIVIYEQYF. The CDR3 nucleotides are TGTGCCAGCAGTGACAGGGGAATCGTAATTTACGAGCAGTACTTC.

This clone was observed a handful of times. The chain recombines TRBV30 with TRBJ1-5; 7 nucleotides line up with TRBD1. CDR1 GTSNPN and CDR2 SVGIG come from the germline V gene (reference sequence). V gave up 5 bases and J gave up 2 bases; unmatched junction bases: 9. The CDR3 has 15 amino acids. Here the CDR3 DNA reads TGTGCCTGGGCCCCAGTAGGGGGCGGCAATCAGCCCCAGCATTTT. As protein: CAWAPVGGGNQPQHF.

The V call is TRBV30, the J call TRBJ1-1; 8 bases agree with TRBD1. CDR3 length equals 16 residues. The germline V gene encodes CDR1 GTSNPN and CDR2 SVGIG (reference sequence). The junction had 11 bases not matched to a gene; V was cut back by 0 bases and J by 5 bases. Here the CDR3 reads CAWSVGQGARGTEAFF. Written as DNA, the CDR3 is TGTGCCTGGAGTGTGGGGCAGGGGGCTCGTGGGACTGAAGCTTTCTTT. Filled out from reference TRBV30 and TRBJ1-1, the complete variable domain reads SQTIHQWPATLVQPVGSPLSLECTVEGTSNPNLYWYRQAAGRGLQLLFYSVGIGQISSEVPQNLSASRPQDRQFILSSKKLLLSDSGFYLCAWSVGQGARGTEAFFGQGTRLTVV.

The chain uses TRBV19 and TRBJ1-2; D is unclear. The germline V gene has CDR1 LNHDA and CDR2 SQIVND (reference sequence). CDR3 size: 14 residues. V was pared by 7 bases and J by 2 bases, with 14 bases between. The chain's CDR3 is CASIGSGTNYGYTF. The CDR3 nucleotides read TGTGCCAGTATAGGGTCGGGAACCAACTATGGCTACACCTTC.

The chain is built from TRBV6-5 and TRBJ1-2, with TRBD1 as a possible D gene (6 bases). This CDR3 region has 15 residues. Germline V gives CDR1 MNHEY, CDR2 SVGAGI. V shed 0 bases and J shed 7 bases, with 15 bases lying between them. CDR3 nucleotides: TGTGCCAGCAGTTACTCAAAACAGGGTTATGGTGGCTACACCTTC. It specifies CASSYSKQGYGGYTF.

This chain links TRBV25-1 with TRBJ2-2, with 9 bases lining up with TRBD1. Trimming at V came to 10 bases and at J to 13 bases, leaving 10 bases not matched to a gene. The V gene's germline CDR1 is MGHDK and CDR2 SYGVNS. The CDR3 totals 12 residues. The CDR3 DNA follows: TGTGCCACCGGATCCGGGACAGGGTGGCTGTTTTTT. Its translation: CATGSGTGWLFF. The full variable domain, with the rest looked up from reference TRBV25-1 and TRBJ2-2, is EADIYQTPRYLVIGTGKKITLECSQTMGHDKMYWYQQDPGMELHLIHYSYGVNSTEKGDLSSESTVSRIRTEHFPLTLESARPSHTSQYLCATGSGTGWLFFGEGSRLTVL.

The gene calls are TRBV11-2 and TRBJ1-5; D possibly corresponds to TRBD1 (6 bases). V lost 5 bases to trimming and J lost 2 bases, with 13 bases between them. The CDR3 is made up of 15 amino acids. Germline-derived CDR1 and CDR2 are SGHAT and FQNNGV. DNA for the CDR3: TGTGCCAGCAGCCACAGGGCGGGCGGCAATCAGCCCCAGCATTTT. Its protein product is CASSHRAGGNQPQHF.

The V gene is TRBV19, the J gene TRBJ2-2, with TRBD2 identical over 10 bases. Trimming at V came to 1 base and at J to 1 base, leaving 6 bases not matched to a gene. Germline V lookup: CDR1 LNHDA, CDR2 SQIVND (reference sequence). The CDR3 is made up of 18 amino acids. CDR3 sequence (DNA): TGTGCCAGTAGTATAGGTAGGGCTAGCGGGGGGAACACCGGGGAGCTGTTTTTT. Amino acid sequence: CASSIGRASGGNTGELFF.

V gene TRBV13 combines with J gene TRBJ2-7; weak D call: TRBD2 (5 bases). The CDR3 loop spans 12 amino acids. Germline V CDR1 and CDR2: PRHDT, FYEKMQ (reference sequence). The V end lost 1 base, the J end lost 5 bases, and 6 bases lay between the germline ends. The CDR3 sequence is CASSLAADEQYF. The CDR3 region has the DNA TGTGCCAGCAGCTTAGCAGCGGACGAGCAGTACTTC.

This clone has a handful of counts. The rearrangement links TRBV4-2 to TRBJ2-3, with 7 bases lining up with TRBD1. The CDR3 covers 15 residues. Trimming took 4 bases from V and 0 from J; bases not matched to a gene: 4. CDR1 is LGHNA, CDR2 YNFKEQ, per germline. Here the CDR3 reads CASSLRTGSTDTQYF. The CDR3 region has the DNA TGTGCCAGCAGCCTACGGACAGGAAGCACAGATACGCAGTATTTT.

The gene calls are TRBV19 and TRBJ2-1; the D gene is possibly TRBD2 (5 bases). V lost 10 bases and J 0 bases, leaving 10 bases between the germline ends. CDR3 length: 13 residues. Germline CDR1 LNHDA, CDR2 SQIVND (reference sequence). The CDR3 spells CATSSGSYNEQFF. CDR3 nucleotides: TGTGCCACCTCAAGCGGCTCCTACAATGAGCAGTTCTTC.

The CDR3 region has the DNA TGTGCCAGCTTTGGCAGCAATCAGCCCCAGCATTTT. As protein: CASFGSNQPQHF. The chain joins TRBV14 to TRBJ1-5; no definite D call. Trimming pared 8 bases from V and 1 base from J, leaving 6 bases between. The V gene's germline CDR1 is SGHDN and CDR2 FVKESK. This CDR3 has 12 amino acids.